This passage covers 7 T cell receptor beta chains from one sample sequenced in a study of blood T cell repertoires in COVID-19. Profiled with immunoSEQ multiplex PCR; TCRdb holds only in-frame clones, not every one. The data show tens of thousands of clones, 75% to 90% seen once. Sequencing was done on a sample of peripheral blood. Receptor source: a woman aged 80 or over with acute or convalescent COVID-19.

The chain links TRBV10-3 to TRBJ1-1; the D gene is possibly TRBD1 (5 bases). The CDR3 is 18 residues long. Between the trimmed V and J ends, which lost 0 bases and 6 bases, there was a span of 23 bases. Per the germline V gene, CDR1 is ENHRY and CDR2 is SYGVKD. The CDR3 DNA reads TGTGCCATCAGTGAGTCGAAAGGCCGGGTGGGGGGTTTTGCTGAAGCTTTCTTT. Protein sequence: CAISESKGRVGGFAEAFF.

The CDR3 DNA reads TGTGCCAGCAGCGTAGCCGTTGCGGGGGCTTACGAGCAGTACTTC. It codes for CASSVAVAGAYEQYF. The V call is TRBV9, the J call TRBJ2-7, with D tentatively TRBD2 (7 bases). Trimming took off 0 bases at V and 4 bases at J, with 14 bases between the two ends. This CDR3 is 15 amino acids long. CDR1 is SGDLS and CDR2 is YYNGEE in the germline V gene.

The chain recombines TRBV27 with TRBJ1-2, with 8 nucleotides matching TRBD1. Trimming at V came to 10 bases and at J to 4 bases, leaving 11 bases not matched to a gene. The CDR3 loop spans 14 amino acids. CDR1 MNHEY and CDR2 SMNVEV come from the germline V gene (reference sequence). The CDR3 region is CATKQGGQAYGYTF. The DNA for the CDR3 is TGTGCCACCAAGCAAGGGGGACAGGCCTATGGCTACACCTTC.

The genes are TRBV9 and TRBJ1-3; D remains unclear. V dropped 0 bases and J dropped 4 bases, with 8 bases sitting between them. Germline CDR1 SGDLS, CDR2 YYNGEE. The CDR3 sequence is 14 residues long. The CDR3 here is CASSVAMSGNTIYF. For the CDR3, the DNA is TGTGCCAGCAGCGTAGCTATGAGCGGAAACACCATATATTTT.

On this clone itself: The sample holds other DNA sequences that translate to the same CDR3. The CDR3 region has the DNA TGTGCCAGCAGCCCCGGGACAGGGGGAGAGACCCAGTACTTC. Residues: CASSPGTGGETQYF. V gene TRBV7-9 combines with J gene TRBJ2-5; 11 nucleotides line up with TRBD1. Germline CDR1 reads SEHNR; CDR2 reads FQNEAQ (reference sequence). This CDR3 has 14 amino acids. Trimming at V came to 5 bases and at J to 4 bases, leaving 3 bases not matched to a gene.

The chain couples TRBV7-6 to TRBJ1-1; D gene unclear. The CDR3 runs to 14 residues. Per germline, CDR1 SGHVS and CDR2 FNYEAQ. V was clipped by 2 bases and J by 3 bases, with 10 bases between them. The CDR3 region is CASSLSGSYTEAFF. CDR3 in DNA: TGTGCCAGCAGCTTATCCGGGAGCTACACTGAAGCTTTCTTT.

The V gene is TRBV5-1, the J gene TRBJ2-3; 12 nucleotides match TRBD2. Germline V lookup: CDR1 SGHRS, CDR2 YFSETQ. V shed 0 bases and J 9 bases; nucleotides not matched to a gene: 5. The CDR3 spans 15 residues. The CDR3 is CASSLGLAGVGTQYF. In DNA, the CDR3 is TGCGCCAGCAGCTTGGGACTAGCGGGAGTCGGGACGCAGTATTTT.